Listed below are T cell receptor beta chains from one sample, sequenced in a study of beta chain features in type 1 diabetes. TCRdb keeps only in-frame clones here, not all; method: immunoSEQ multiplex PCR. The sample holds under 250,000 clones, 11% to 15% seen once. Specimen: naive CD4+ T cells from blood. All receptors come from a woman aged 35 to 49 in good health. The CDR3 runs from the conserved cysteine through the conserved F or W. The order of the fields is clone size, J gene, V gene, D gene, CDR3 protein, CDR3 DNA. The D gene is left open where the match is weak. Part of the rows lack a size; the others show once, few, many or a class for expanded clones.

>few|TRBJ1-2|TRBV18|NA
CASSPSQGFDYGYTF
TGTGCCAGCTCACCATCACAGGGTTTTGACTATGGCTACACCTTC
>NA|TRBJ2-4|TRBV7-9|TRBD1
CASSPDRLAKNIQYF
TGTGCCAGCAGCCCGGACAGGCTAGCCAAAAACATTCAGTACTTC
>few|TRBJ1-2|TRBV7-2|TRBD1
CASSLNRGEGYGYTF
TGTGCCAGCAGCTTAAACAGGGGAGAGGGCTATGGCTACACCTTC
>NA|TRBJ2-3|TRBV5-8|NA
CASPRRTQYF
TGTGCCAGCCCACGCAGAACGCAGTATTTT
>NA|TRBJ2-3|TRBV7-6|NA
CASSVGTTTSTDTQYF
TGTGCCAGCAGCGTCGGGACAACGACTAGCACAGATACGCAGTATTTT
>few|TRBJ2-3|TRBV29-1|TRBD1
CSVERGRGSTDTQYF
TGCAGCGTTGAAAGGGGCAGGGGGAGCACAGATACGCAGTATTTT
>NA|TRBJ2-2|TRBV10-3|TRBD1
CAIRTGSDTGELFF
TGTGCCATCAGGACAGGGTCGGACACCGGGGAGCTGTTTTTT
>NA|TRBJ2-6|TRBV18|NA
CASSPRRTVGAGANVLTF
TGTGCCAGCTCACCACGACGGACAGTAGGTGCTGGGGCCAACGTCCTGACTTTC
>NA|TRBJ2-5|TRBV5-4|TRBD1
CASSFRDRKETQYF
TGTGCCAGCAGCTTCCGGGACAGGAAAGAGACCCAGTACTTC
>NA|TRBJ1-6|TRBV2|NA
CASRDGQSSYNSPLHF
TGTGCCAGCAGGGATGGACAGTCCTCCTATAATTCACCCCTCCACTTT
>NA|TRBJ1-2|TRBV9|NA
CASSVSDLANYGYTF
TGTGCCAGCAGCGTATCAGACCTAGCTAACTATGGCTACACCTTC
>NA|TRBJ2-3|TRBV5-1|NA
CASSIPDSPDTQYF
TGCGCCAGCAGCATCCCGGACAGCCCAGATACGCAGTATTTT
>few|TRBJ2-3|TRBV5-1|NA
CASSLGTGWQGLRTDTQYF
TGCGCCAGCAGCTTGGGTACAGGTTGGCAGGGCCTTCGCACAGATACGCAGTATTTT
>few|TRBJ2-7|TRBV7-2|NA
CASSYTYEQYF
TGTGCCAGCAGCTATACCTACGAGCAGTACTTC
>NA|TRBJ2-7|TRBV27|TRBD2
CASSRGLAGTYEQYF
TGTGCCAGCAGTCGCGGACTAGCGGGTACCTACGAGCAGTACTTC
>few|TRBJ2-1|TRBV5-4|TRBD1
CASRADRGRGFF
TGTGCCAGCAGAGCCGACAGGGGGCGTGGGTTCTTC
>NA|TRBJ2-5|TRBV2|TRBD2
CASSGLAGAETQYF
TGTGCCAGCAGTGGACTAGCGGGGGCGGAGACCCAGTACTTC
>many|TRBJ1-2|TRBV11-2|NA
CASSSLRGILGGYTF
TGTGCCAGCAGCTCCCTTAGAGGGATCCTGGGGGGCTACACCTTC
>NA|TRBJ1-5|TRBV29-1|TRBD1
CSVQEQGNQPQHF
TGCAGCGTCCAAGAACAGGGGAATCAGCCCCAGCATTTT
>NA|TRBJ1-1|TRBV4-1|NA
CASSQGRGQKNTEAFF
TGCGCCAGCAGCCAAGGACGTGGACAAAAGAACACTGAAGCTTTCTTT
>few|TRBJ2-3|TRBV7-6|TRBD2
CASSFRTIGTSGVDTQYF
TGTGCCAGCAGCTTCCGAACCATTGGGACTAGCGGGGTAGATACGCAGTATTTT
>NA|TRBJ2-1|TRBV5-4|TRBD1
CASSLAGQGALHEQFF
TGTGCCAGCAGCTTGGCGGGACAGGGGGCCTTACATGAGCAGTTCTTC
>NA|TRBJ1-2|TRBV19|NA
CASRTDRRPYGYTF
TGTGCCAGTAGGACCGACAGGCGCCCCTATGGCTACACCTTC